The rows below give T cell receptor beta chains drawn from one sample of a study of shared clonotypes between healthy human individuals. This table comes from immunoSEQ multiplex PCR, and its TCRdb copy is limited to in-frame clones, with some not included. The table includes around 510,000 clones, around 78% detected once. The specimen sequenced was PBMCs. Receptors were obtained from a woman in her thirties or forties in good health. Some clones in this sample may be carry-over from other donors' samples. Both conserved end residues are part of each CDR3. Each record gives: clone size, V gene, J gene, D gene, CDR3 protein, CDR3 DNA. A D gene is named only where the DNA matches it firmly. Not every row has a clone size; where given, it reads once, few, many or a size class.

clone_size: -; v_call: TRBV5-1; j_call: TRBJ1-2; d_call: TRBD1; cdr3_aa: CASSLDRDRGDTF; cdr3_nt: TGCGCCAGCAGCTTGGACAGGGACAGGGGAGACACCTTC
clone_size: -; v_call: TRBV14; j_call: TRBJ1-2; d_call: TRBD1; cdr3_aa: CASSPRTGEGYTF; cdr3_nt: TGTGCCAGCAGCCCCCGGACAGGGGAAGGCTACACCTTC
clone_size: -; v_call: TRBV4-2; j_call: TRBJ2-7; d_call: -; cdr3_aa: CASGHSYEQYF; cdr3_nt: TGTGCCAGCGGGCACTCCTACGAGCAGTACTTC
clone_size: -; v_call: TRBV7-9; j_call: TRBJ1-4; d_call: -; cdr3_aa: CASSRTGRDEKLFF; cdr3_nt: TGTGCCAGCAGCCGAACGGGGAGAGATGAAAAACTGTTTTTT
clone_size: -; v_call: TRBV19; j_call: TRBJ1-5; d_call: TRBD1; cdr3_aa: CASSRDRNQPQHF; cdr3_nt: TGTGCCAGTAGCCGGGACAGAAACCAGCCCCAGCATTTT
clone_size: -; v_call: TRBV30; j_call: TRBJ2-5; d_call: -; cdr3_aa: CACPGHPRETQYF; cdr3_nt: TGTGCCTGCCCGGGCCATCCCCGGGAGACCCAGTACTTC
clone_size: -; v_call: TRBV11-3; j_call: TRBJ2-1; d_call: -; cdr3_aa: CASSQNMAYNEQFF; cdr3_nt: TGTGCCAGCAGCCAAAACATGGCCTACAATGAGCAGTTCTTC
clone_size: -; v_call: TRBV4-2; j_call: TRBJ2-3; d_call: TRBD2; cdr3_aa: CASSQAEASGSTDTQYF; cdr3_nt: TGTGCCAGCAGCCAAGCGGAAGCTAGCGGAAGCACAGATACGCAGTATTTT
clone_size: -; v_call: TRBV11-3; j_call: TRBJ2-1; d_call: TRBD2; cdr3_aa: CASSSGLAGSYNEQFF; cdr3_nt: TGTGCCAGCAGCTCGGGACTAGCGGGATCCTACAATGAGCAGTTCTTC
clone_size: once; v_call: TRBV4-2; j_call: TRBJ2-7; d_call: -; cdr3_aa: CASSQGPTHSSYEQYF; cdr3_nt: TGTGCCAGCAGCCAGGGGCCTACCCATTCCTCCTACGAGCAGTACTTC
clone_size: -; v_call: TRBV2; j_call: TRBJ2-1; d_call: -; cdr3_aa: CASIGGPYGEQFF; cdr3_nt: TGTGCCAGCATTGGGGGACCTTATGGTGAGCAGTTCTTC
clone_size: -; v_call: TRBV18; j_call: TRBJ2-4; d_call: TRBD2; cdr3_aa: CASSPSPRGDIQYF; cdr3_nt: TGTGCCAGCTCACCAAGTCCCCGGGGGGACATTCAGTACTTC
clone_size: -; v_call: TRBV9; j_call: TRBJ2-3; d_call: -; cdr3_aa: CASSPRTATDTQYF; cdr3_nt: TGTGCCAGCAGCCCCCGTACGGCCACAGATACGCAGTATTTT
clone_size: -; v_call: TRBV11-2; j_call: TRBJ2-1; d_call: TRBD2; cdr3_aa: CASSTSGYNEQFF; cdr3_nt: TGTGCCAGCAGCACTAGCGGATACAATGAGCAGTTCTTC
clone_size: -; v_call: TRBV28; j_call: TRBJ1-1; d_call: TRBD1; cdr3_aa: CASSLTGGASEAFF; cdr3_nt: TGTGCCAGCAGTTTAACAGGGGGCGCTTCGGAAGCTTTCTTT
clone_size: -; v_call: TRBV2; j_call: TRBJ2-1; d_call: -; cdr3_aa: CASQGGYNEQFF; cdr3_nt: TGTGCCAGCCAAGGTGGATACAATGAGCAGTTCTTC
clone_size: -; v_call: TRBV30; j_call: TRBJ1-1; d_call: -; cdr3_aa: CAWSGLTWNTEAFF; cdr3_nt: TGTGCCTGGAGTGGCCTGACATGGAACACTGAAGCTTTCTTT
clone_size: -; v_call: TRBV30; j_call: TRBJ2-5; d_call: -; cdr3_aa: CAWSVGFDETQYF; cdr3_nt: TGTGCCTGGAGTGTCGGGTTCGACGAGACCCAGTACTTC
clone_size: -; v_call: TRBV27; j_call: TRBJ2-7; d_call: -; cdr3_aa: CASTLQGSLGEQYF; cdr3_nt: TGTGCCAGCACCCTACAGGGTTCGCTGGGCGAGCAGTACTTC
clone_size: -; v_call: TRBV5-6; j_call: TRBJ2-5; d_call: -; cdr3_aa: CASSLVGSKETQYF; cdr3_nt: TGTGCCAGCAGCTTGGTAGGGAGCAAAGAGACCCAGTACTTC
clone_size: -; v_call: TRBV19; j_call: TRBJ2-7; d_call: -; cdr3_aa: CASSTIAASSYEQYF; cdr3_nt: TGTGCCAGTAGTACCATAGCGGCGAGCTCCTACGAGCAGTACTTC
clone_size: -; v_call: TRBV7-2; j_call: TRBJ2-5; d_call: -; cdr3_aa: CASRRGGDRTQYF; cdr3_nt: TGTGCCAGCAGAAGAGGAGGGGATCGGACCCAGTACTTC
clone_size: many; v_call: TRBV25-1; j_call: TRBJ1-2; d_call: -; cdr3_aa: CASSAGGRGYTF; cdr3_nt: TGTGCCAGCAGTGCCGGGGGTAGGGGCTACACCTTC
clone_size: -; v_call: TRBV9; j_call: TRBJ2-3; d_call: TRBD2; cdr3_aa: CASSASGRDGTDTQYF; cdr3_nt: TGTGCCAGCAGCGCTAGCGGGAGGGACGGCACAGATACGCAGTATTTT
clone_size: many; v_call: TRBV4-2; j_call: TRBJ2-7; d_call: -; cdr3_aa: CASSQELLGEQYF; cdr3_nt: TGTGCCAGCAGCCAAGAACTACTAGGGGAGCAGTACTTC
clone_size: -; v_call: TRBV29-1; j_call: TRBJ1-1; d_call: -; cdr3_aa: CSVRRGDTEAFF; cdr3_nt: TGCAGCGTCCGGAGAGGGGACACTGAAGCTTTCTTT
clone_size: -; v_call: TRBV19; j_call: TRBJ1-1; d_call: -; cdr3_aa: CASSISGQGGTEAFF; cdr3_nt: TGTGCCAGTAGTATCAGCGGTCAGGGTGGAACTGAAGCTTTCTTT
clone_size: few; v_call: TRBV18; j_call: TRBJ2-5; d_call: TRBD2; cdr3_aa: CASSPPGLAGQETQYF; cdr3_nt: TGTGCCAGCTCACCACCGGGACTAGCGGGACAAGAGACCCAGTACTTC
clone_size: -; v_call: TRBV30; j_call: TRBJ2-4; d_call: -; cdr3_aa: CAWSETRAKNIQYF; cdr3_nt: TGTGCCTGGAGTGAGACCCGAGCCAAAAACATTCAGTACTTC
clone_size: -; v_call: TRBV6-5; j_call: TRBJ1-4; d_call: -; cdr3_aa: CASSRGSVNEKLFF; cdr3_nt: TGTGCCAGCTCCCGGGGGTCGGTTAATGAAAAACTGTTTTTT
clone_size: few; v_call: TRBV7-3; j_call: TRBJ2-5; d_call: TRBD2; cdr3_aa: CASSLSASGRETQYF; cdr3_nt: TGTGCCAGCAGCTTATCGGCTAGCGGGAGGGAGACCCAGTACTTC
clone_size: -; v_call: TRBV7-9; j_call: TRBJ2-1; d_call: -; cdr3_aa: CASSLVSNEQFF; cdr3_nt: TGTGCCAGCAGCTTAGTCTCCAATGAGCAGTTCTTC
clone_size: few; v_call: TRBV10-3; j_call: TRBJ2-1; d_call: TRBD2; cdr3_aa: CAISQLAGGVYNEQFF; cdr3_nt: TGTGCCATCAGCCAGCTAGCGGGAGGGGTCTACAATGAGCAGTTCTTC
clone_size: once; v_call: TRBV4-1; j_call: TRBJ2-1; d_call: TRBD1; cdr3_aa: CASSQPGTGGLNEQFF; cdr3_nt: TGCGCCAGCAGCCAGCCCGGGACAGGGGGTCTGAATGAGCAGTTCTTC
clone_size: -; v_call: TRBV10-2; j_call: TRBJ2-7; d_call: TRBD1; cdr3_aa: CASSGGQGAYEQYF; cdr3_nt: TGCGCCAGCAGTGGGGGGCAGGGGGCTTACGAGCAGTACTTC
clone_size: -; v_call: TRBV6-5; j_call: TRBJ1-1; d_call: -; cdr3_aa: CASSYSLNGPTEAFF; cdr3_nt: TGTGCCAGCAGTTACAGTCTTAATGGTCCCACTGAAGCTTTCTTT
clone_size: -; v_call: TRBV28; j_call: TRBJ2-3; d_call: -; cdr3_aa: CASSFKVGEVHGTQYF; cdr3_nt: TGTGCCAGCAGTTTCAAAGTGGGGGAGGTCCACGGTACGCAGTATTTT
clone_size: -; v_call: TRBV18; j_call: TRBJ2-7; d_call: TRBD1; cdr3_aa: CASSPLQRTGSHEQYF; cdr3_nt: TGTGCCAGCTCACCCCTACAACGGACAGGGTCCCACGAGCAGTACTTC
clone_size: -; v_call: TRBV5-1; j_call: TRBJ2-3; d_call: TRBD2; cdr3_aa: CASSFTSGLTDTQYF; cdr3_nt: TGCGCCAGCAGCTTTACTAGCGGACTCACAGATACGCAGTATTTT
clone_size: once; v_call: TRBV10-3; j_call: TRBJ2-1; d_call: TRBD2; cdr3_aa: CAISEPSGREGYNEQFF; cdr3_nt: TGTGCCATCAGTGAGCCTAGCGGGAGGGAAGGTTACAATGAGCAGTTCTTC
clone_size: -; v_call: TRBV5-5; j_call: TRBJ2-1; d_call: -; cdr3_aa: CASSLGDGNEQFF; cdr3_nt: TGTGCCAGCAGCTTGGGCGACGGGAATGAGCAGTTCTTC
clone_size: -; v_call: TRBV5-1; j_call: TRBJ2-3; d_call: -; cdr3_aa: CASSLVISPDTQYF; cdr3_nt: TGCGCCAGCAGCTTGGTGATATCCCCAGATACGCAGTATTTT
clone_size: -; v_call: TRBV18; j_call: TRBJ1-2; d_call: TRBD1; cdr3_aa: CASSPSTGLDYGYTF; cdr3_nt: TGTGCCAGCTCACCCTCGACAGGGTTGGACTATGGCTACACCTTC
clone_size: -; v_call: TRBV7-3; j_call: TRBJ1-1; d_call: TRBD1; cdr3_aa: CASSLTPTGTNTEAFF; cdr3_nt: TGTGCCAGCAGCTTAACGCCGACAGGGACGAACACTGAAGCTTTCTTT
clone_size: -; v_call: TRBV10-3; j_call: TRBJ2-1; d_call: -; cdr3_aa: CAISESTLQFF; cdr3_nt: TGTGCCATCAGTGAGTCGACTCTGCAGTTCTTC
clone_size: -; v_call: TRBV30; j_call: TRBJ2-1; d_call: TRBD2; cdr3_aa: CAWTRTSPYNEQFF; cdr3_nt: TGTGCCTGGACGCGGACTAGCCCCTACAATGAGCAGTTCTTC